The clone carrying this T cell receptor beta chain has a handful of counts. This entry belongs to a study of T cells in Graves' hyperthyroidism and ophthalmopathy. The CDR3 contains 13 residues. Trimming took 8 bases from V and 5 from J, leaving 16 bases between them. Germline values: CDR1 SGHTA, CDR2 FQGNSA. Researchers took RNA transcripts and amplified the TCR beta CDR3 regions from them. RT-PCR in the first round (using the HTBI primer set) targeted the TCR CDR3. TCRdb passed the multiplex PCR reads through MiXCR, listing each CDR3 protein once. This sample yields a few hundred thousand distinct CDR3 sequences, of which 40% to 55% are seen a single time; around 7.7% belongs to the top ten. The study enrolled patients aged 18 to 65 with newly diagnosed hyperthyroidism of under 2 months' duration. Thyroid ultrasound and orbital computed tomography, with clinical symptoms and serum thyroxine and TRAb, informed diagnoses.

The genes are TRBV7-2 and TRBJ2-7; maybe TRBD1 (7 bases). The sequence came from a young woman with Graves' hyperthyroidism. Sequenced material: peripheral blood or thyroid tissue (not recorded which). In DNA form, the CDR3 reads TGTGCCAGCTCTCCAAGCAGGGGGGACGAGCAGTACTTC. Its protein is CASSPSRGDEQYF.